This TCR beta chain comes out of a study of T cell responses to AZD1222 COVID-19 vaccine. Study results and limitations: Reportedly, close to half of spike-specific TCRs are directed against unmutated variant regions. In a largely white British group with more females than males, clonal diversity was possibly underestimated.

Sequenced by immunoSEQ multiplex PCR; TCRdb stores in-frame clones only, minus some. The sample carries 65,000 to 70,000 clones, around 78% recorded once. V was cut by 4 bases and J by 2 bases, with 12 bases left in between. The CDR3 spans 15 residues. CDR1 is SGHRS, CDR2 YFSETQ, per germline. About this clone itself: Its specificity is not known.

This chain connects TRBV5-1 to TRBJ1-4, with a possible D match to TRBD1 (6 bases). The sequence derives from an adult who received the AZD1222 COVID-19 vaccine. The material sequenced was peripheral blood, taken 28 days after the second AZD1222 dose. As DNA, the CDR3 is TGCGCCAGCAGCCAGACAGGCCACACTAATGAAAAACTGTTTTTT. Translating gives CASSQTGHTNEKLFF.